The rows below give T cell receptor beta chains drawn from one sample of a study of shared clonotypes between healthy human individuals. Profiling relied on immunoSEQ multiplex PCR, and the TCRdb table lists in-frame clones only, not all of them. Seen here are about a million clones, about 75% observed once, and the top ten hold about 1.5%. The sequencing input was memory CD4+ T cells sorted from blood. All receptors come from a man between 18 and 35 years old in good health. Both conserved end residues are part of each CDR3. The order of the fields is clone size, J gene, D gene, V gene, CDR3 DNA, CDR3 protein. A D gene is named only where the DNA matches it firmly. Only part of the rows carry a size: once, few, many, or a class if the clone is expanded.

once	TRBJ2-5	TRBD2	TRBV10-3	TGTGCCATCAGTGAGGCGGGACTAGCGGGAGCCACTCCACGGGAGACCCAGTACTTC	CAISEAGLAGATPRETQYF
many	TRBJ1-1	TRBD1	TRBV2	TGTGCCAGTGGGGGGGACAGGGCCCGGGAAGCTTTCTTT	CASGGDRAREAFF
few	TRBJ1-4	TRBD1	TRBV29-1	TGCAGCGTTTCAAGGGACAGGGGAAATGAAAAACTGTTTTTT	CSVSRDRGNEKLFF
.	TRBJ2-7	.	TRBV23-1	TGCGCCAGCAGACGCCTGGGGACGGTTACCTACGAGCAGTACTTC	CASRRLGTVTYEQYF
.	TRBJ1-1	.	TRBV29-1	TGCAGCGTTGAAGCCGGAGTTGGGAACACTGAAGCTTTCTTT	CSVEAGVGNTEAFF
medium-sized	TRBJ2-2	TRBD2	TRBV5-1	TGCGCCAGCAGCTTGGACGGACTAGCGGGAGGACGGGCGACCGGGGAGCTGTTTTTT	CASSLDGLAGGRATGELFF
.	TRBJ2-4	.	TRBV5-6	TGTGCCAGCAGCTTGGTGTCAAATGGGGCCAAAAACATTCAGTACTTC	CASSLVSNGAKNIQYF
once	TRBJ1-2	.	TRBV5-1	TGCGCCAGCAGCGAGGGTCAGGGGCATGGCTACACCTTC	CASSEGQGHGYTF
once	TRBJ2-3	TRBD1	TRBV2	TGTGCCAGCAGCGTACAGGGGACAGATACGCAGTATTTT	CASSVQGTDTQYF
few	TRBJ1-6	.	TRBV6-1	TGTGCCAGCAGTGAACGAGGAAGGGCGGCCTATAATTCACCCCTCCACTTT	CASSERGRAAYNSPLHF
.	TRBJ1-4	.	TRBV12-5	TGTGCTAGTGGTCCGGGCCCTGAGGGCGCGGGAAAACTGTTTTTT	CASGPGPEGAGKLFF
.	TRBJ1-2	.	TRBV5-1	TGCGCCAGCAGCGAACAGGATTCCTCTGGCTACACCTTC	CASSEQDSSGYTF
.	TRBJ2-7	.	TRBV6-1	TGTGCCAGCAGTCACAGGGTCCACGAGCAGTACTTC	CASSHRVHEQYF
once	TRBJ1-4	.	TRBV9	TGTGCCAGCAGCCCGACAACCTTGAGGGAAAAACTGTTTTTT	CASSPTTLREKLFF
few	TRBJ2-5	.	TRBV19	TGTGCCAGTAGTATTGGCAAACCGTACCAAGAGACCCAGTACTTC	CASSIGKPYQETQYF
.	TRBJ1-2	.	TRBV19	TGTGCCAGTAGTATGTGGGATGCGAATAACTATGGCTACACCTTC	CASSMWDANNYGYTF
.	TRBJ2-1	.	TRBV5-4	TGTGCCAGCAGCTTGGGTTTCGTCCCGGATGAGCAGTTCTTC	CASSLGFVPDEQFF